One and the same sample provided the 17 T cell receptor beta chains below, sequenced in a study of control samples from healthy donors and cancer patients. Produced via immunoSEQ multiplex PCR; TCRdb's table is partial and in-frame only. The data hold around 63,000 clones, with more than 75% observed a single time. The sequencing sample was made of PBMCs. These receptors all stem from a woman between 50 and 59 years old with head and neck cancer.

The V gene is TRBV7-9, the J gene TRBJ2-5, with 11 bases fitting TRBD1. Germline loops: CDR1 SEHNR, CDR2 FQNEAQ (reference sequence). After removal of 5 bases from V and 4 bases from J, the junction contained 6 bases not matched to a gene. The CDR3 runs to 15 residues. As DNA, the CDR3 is TGTGCCAGCAGCCTAGGACAGGGGGCTGTAGAGACCCAGTACTTC. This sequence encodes CASSLGQGAVETQYF.

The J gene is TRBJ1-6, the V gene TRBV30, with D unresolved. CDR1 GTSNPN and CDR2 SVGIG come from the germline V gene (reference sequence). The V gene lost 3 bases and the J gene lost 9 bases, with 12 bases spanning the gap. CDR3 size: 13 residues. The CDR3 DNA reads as TGTGCCTGGAGAGCCACCGAGGGTTCACCCCTCCACTTT. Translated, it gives CAWRATEGSPLHF. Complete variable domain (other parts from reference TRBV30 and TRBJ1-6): SQTIHQWPATLVQPVGSPLSLECTVEGTSNPNLYWYRQAAGRGLQLLFYSVGIGQISSEVPQNLSASRPQDRQFILSSKKLLLSDSGFYLCAWRATEGSPLHFGNGTRLTVT.

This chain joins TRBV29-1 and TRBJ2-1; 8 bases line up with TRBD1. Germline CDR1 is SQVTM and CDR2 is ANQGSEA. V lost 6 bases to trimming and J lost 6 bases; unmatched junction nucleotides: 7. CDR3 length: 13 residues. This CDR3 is CSVRQGPGNEQFF. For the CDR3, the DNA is TGCAGCGTCCGACAGGGGCCAGGCAATGAGCAGTTCTTC.

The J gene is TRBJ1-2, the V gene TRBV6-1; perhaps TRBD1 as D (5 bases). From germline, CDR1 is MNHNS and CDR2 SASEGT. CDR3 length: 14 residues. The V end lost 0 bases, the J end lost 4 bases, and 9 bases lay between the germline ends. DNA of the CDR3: TGTGCCAGCAGTGAAGCGGGGGGGACCTATGGCTACACCTTC. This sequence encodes CASSEAGGTYGYTF.

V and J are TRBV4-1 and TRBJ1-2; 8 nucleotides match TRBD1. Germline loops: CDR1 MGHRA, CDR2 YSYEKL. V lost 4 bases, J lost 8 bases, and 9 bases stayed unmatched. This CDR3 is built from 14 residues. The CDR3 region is CASSPDQGAGGYTF. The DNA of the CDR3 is TGCGCCAGCAGCCCAGACCAGGGGGCGGGGGGCTACACCTTC.

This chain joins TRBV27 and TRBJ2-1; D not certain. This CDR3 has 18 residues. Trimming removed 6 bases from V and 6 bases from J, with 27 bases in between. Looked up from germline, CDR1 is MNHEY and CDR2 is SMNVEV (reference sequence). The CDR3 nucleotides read TGTGCCAGCAGCCGACCCGGGCAGGCCAGACCTACGGGCAATGAGCAGTTCTTC. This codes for CASSRPGQARPTGNEQFF.

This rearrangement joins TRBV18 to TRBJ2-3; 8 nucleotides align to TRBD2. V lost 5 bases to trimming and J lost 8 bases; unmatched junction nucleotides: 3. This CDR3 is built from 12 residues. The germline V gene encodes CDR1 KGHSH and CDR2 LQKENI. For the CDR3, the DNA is TGTGCCAGCTCATTTCGGGAGGGTACGCAGTATTTT. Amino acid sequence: CASSFREGTQYF.

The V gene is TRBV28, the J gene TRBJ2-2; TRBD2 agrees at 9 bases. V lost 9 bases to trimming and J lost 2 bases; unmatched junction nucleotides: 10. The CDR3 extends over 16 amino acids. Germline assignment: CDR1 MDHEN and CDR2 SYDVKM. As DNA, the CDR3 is TGTGCCAGTATTAGCGGGGGTCATATTAACACCGGGGAGCTGTTTTTT. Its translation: CASISGGHINTGELFF.

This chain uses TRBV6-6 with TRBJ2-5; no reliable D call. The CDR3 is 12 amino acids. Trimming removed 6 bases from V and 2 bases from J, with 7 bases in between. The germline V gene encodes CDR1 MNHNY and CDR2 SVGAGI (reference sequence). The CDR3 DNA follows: TGTGCCAGCAGCCCGGCTCAAGAGACCCAGTACTTC. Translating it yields CASSPAQETQYF.

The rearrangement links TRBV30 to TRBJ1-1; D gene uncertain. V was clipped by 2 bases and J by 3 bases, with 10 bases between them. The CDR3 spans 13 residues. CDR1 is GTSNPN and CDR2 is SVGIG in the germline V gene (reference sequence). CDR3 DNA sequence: TGTGCCTGGAGTCCCCGCTGGGACACTGAAGCTTTCTTT. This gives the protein CAWSPRWDTEAFF. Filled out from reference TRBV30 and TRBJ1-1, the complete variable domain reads SQTIHQWPATLVQPVGSPLSLECTVEGTSNPNLYWYRQAAGRGLQLLFYSVGIGQISSEVPQNLSASRPQDRQFILSSKKLLLSDSGFYLCAWSPRWDTEAFFGQGTRLTVV.

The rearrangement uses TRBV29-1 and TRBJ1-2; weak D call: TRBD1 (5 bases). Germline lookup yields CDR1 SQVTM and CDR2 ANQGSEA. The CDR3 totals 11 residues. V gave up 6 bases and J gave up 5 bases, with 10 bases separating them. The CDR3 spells CSVAEGYGYTF. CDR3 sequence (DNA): TGCAGCGTGGCGGAGGGGTATGGCTACACCTTC.

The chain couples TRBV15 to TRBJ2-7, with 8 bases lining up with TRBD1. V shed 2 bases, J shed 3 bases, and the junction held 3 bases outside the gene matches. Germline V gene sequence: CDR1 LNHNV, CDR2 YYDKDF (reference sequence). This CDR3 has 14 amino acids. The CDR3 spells CATSRTDRGYEQYF. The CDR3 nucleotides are TGTGCCACCAGCAGAACCGACAGGGGCTACGAGCAGTACTTC.

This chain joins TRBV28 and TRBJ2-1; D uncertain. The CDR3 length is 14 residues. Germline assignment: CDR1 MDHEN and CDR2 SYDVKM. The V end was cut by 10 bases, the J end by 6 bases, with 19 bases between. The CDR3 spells CATTGWQSANEQFF. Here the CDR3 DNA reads TGTGCCACCACTGGCTGGCAGTCGGCCAATGAGCAGTTCTTC.

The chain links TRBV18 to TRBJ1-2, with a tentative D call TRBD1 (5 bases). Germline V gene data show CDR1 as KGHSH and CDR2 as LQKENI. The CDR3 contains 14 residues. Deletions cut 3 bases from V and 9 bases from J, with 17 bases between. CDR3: CASSPPSEGLRYTF. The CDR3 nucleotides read TGTGCCAGCTCACCGCCTAGCGAGGGGTTACGCTACACCTTC.

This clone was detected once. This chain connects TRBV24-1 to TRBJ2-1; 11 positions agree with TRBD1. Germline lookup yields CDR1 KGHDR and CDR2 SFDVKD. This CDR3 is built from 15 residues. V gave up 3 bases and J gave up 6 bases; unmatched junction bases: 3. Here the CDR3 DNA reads TGTGCCACCAGTGATCCCGGGACAGGGGGCAATGAGCAGTTCTTC. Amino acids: CATSDPGTGGNEQFF.

The CDR3 nucleotides are TGTGCCAGCAGCCAGGCGGGAGGGGGGGTCCAAGAGACCCAGTACTTC. Protein product: CASSQAGGGVQETQYF. The chain is built from TRBV3-1 (or the pseudogene TRBV3-2) and TRBJ2-5, with TRBD2 identical over 9 bases. This CDR3 region has 16 residues. The trim removed 3 bases at V and 1 base at J, leaving 6 bases unmatched. Germline assignment: CDR1 LGHDT and CDR2 YNNKEL (reference sequence).

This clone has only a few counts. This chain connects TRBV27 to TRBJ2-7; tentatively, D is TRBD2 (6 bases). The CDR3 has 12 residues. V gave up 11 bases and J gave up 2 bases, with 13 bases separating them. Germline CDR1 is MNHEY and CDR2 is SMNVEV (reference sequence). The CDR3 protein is CAQRAGTYEQYF. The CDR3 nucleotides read TGTGCCCAAAGGGCGGGGACCTACGAGCAGTACTTC.